The text below deals with one T cell receptor beta chain. Its antigen is undetermined. The germline V gene encodes CDR1 SGHRS and CDR2 YFSETQ. Trimming shortened V by 4 bases and J by 5 bases, and 13 bases separated the two germline ends. The CDR3 sequence is 14 residues long. Treatment noted: some 20 received Ad26.COV2.S at low or high dose, single or two shots; five or six received placebo; per-sample allocation not given. Sampling occurred on day 63 after the first vaccine or placebo injection. A Boston adult aged 18-55 years was the donor. TCRdb's table, derived via immunoSEQ multiplex PCR, lists solely in-frame clones and lacks some. The sample shows some 320,000 clones, about 86% of them seen only once. These data come from a study of Ad26.COV2.S vaccination and SARS-CoV-2 variants. Notes on the study in general: Vaccinees displayed broader spike-specific TCR repertoires than placebo recipients.

The V call is TRBV5-1, the J call TRBJ2-1; perhaps TRBD1 as D (6 bases). This receptor was identified in a person between 18 and 59 years old who received the Ad26.COV2.S COVID-19 vaccine or a placebo. Sequencing used peripheral blood, obtained in a trial of Ad26.COV2.S vaccine versus placebo. CDR3 coding DNA: TGCGCCAGCAGCACCCGACAGGTTAACAATGAGCAGTTCTTC. It specifies CASSTRQVNNEQFF.